Each of the 4 T cell receptor beta chains below was sequenced from the same sample in a study of blood T cell repertoires in COVID-19 (dated by TCRdb to the early 2020s). The receptor library was made with the immunoSEQ multiplex PCR assay. TCRdb mirrors the immuneACCESS table, restricted to in-frame sequences. Some clones are absent from its copies; in checked studies, under half trace to an unresolved V gene, and the reason for the others is unknown. The sample records some 230,000 clones, 65% to 85% of which are singletons. The top ten hold roughly 2.4% of the sample. The sample comprised peripheral blood. Receptors were obtained from a woman aged 55-70 years with acute or convalescent COVID-19.

This clone has just one count. The chain combines TRBV30 with TRBJ1-2; 8 bases align to TRBD1. V dropped 3 bases and J dropped 7; count of bases not matched to a gene: 7. The germline V gene encodes CDR1 GTSNPN and CDR2 SVGIG (reference sequence). This CDR3 region has 13 residues. This CDR3 reads CAWREDRGSGYTF. The CDR3 nucleotides are TGTGCCTGGAGAGAAGACAGGGGCTCTGGCTACACCTTC.

This rearrangement joins TRBV6-2 or TRBV6-3 to TRBJ1-1, with 8 nucleotides matching TRBD1. J was trimmed by 9 bases and V by 2 bases; bases with no gene match: 5. CDR3 length: 13 amino acids. CDR1 and CDR2 (germline): MNHEY, SVGEGT. The CDR3, as DNA: TGTGCCAGCAGTTACGACAGGGGTCCGAAAGCTTTCTTT. Encoded protein: CASSYDRGPKAFF.

This rearrangement joins TRBV19 to TRBJ1-5; no clear D gene. CDR3 length equals 13 residues. Trimming stripped 3 bases from V and 6 bases from J, with 9 bases between. Looked up from germline, CDR1 is LNHDA and CDR2 is SQIVND (reference sequence). CDR3 nucleotide sequence: TGTGCCAGTAGTATGGGCTCACGTCAGCCCCAGCATTTT. Amino acid sequence: CASSMGSRQPQHF.

The genes are TRBV7-9 and TRBJ1-6; no reliable D call. V was clipped by 0 bases and J by 7 bases, with 7 bases between them. CDR3 size: 14 residues. The germline V gene encodes CDR1 SEHNR and CDR2 FQNEAQ (reference sequence). The CDR3 DNA follows: TGTGCCAGCAGCTTAGCGCTAGGCAATTCACCCCTCCACTTT. It codes for CASSLALGNSPLHF.